The rows below give T cell receptor beta chains drawn from one sample of a study of cytomegalovirus exposure and HLA in healthy donors. Assay: immunoSEQ multiplex PCR; the TCRdb copy retains only in-frame clones and omits some. The sample contains about 130,000 clones, 75% to 85% of which appear only once. The sample taken for sequencing was PBMCs. Every receptor here comes from a man aged 50 to 60 in good health and CMV-seronegative. CDR3s include the opening cysteine and the closing phenylalanine or tryptophan. D genes are given only for firm matches. The listing skips clone size in some rows; elsewhere it reads once, few, many or a size class.

j_gene,abundance,v_gene,d_gene,CDR3nt,CDR3aa
TRBJ2-1,NA,TRBV7-8,TRBD2,TGTGCCAGCAGCTCCCGACTAGCGGGGGTCCTAAATGAGCAGTTCTTC,CASSSRLAGVLNEQFF
TRBJ1-1,NA,TRBV2,NA,TGTGCCAGCAGTTTTTTAGATAGCATGAACACTGAAGCTTTCTTT,CASSFLDSMNTEAFF
TRBJ1-5,NA,TRBV19,NA,TGTGCCAGCCGGGAGACGGGCAATCAGCCCCAGCATTTT,CASRETGNQPQHF
TRBJ2-5,NA,TRBV10-3,NA,TGTGCCATCAGTGGGGGCCCAGGCGGCCAAGAGACCCAGTACTTC,CAISGGPGGQETQYF
TRBJ1-2,NA,TRBV4-1,TRBD1,TGCGCCAGCAGCCAAGATCACGGAGGGGGACAGGGGTACACCTTC,CASSQDHGGGQGYTF
TRBJ1-1,NA,TRBV5-4,TRBD1,TGTGCCAGCAGCCCGGGACAGGGGGTAGACACTGAAGCTTTCTTT,CASSPGQGVDTEAFF
TRBJ1-2,NA,TRBV5-1,TRBD1,TGCGCCAGCAGCTTGGTTCAGGGGGCGACGGATGGCTACACCTTC,CASSLVQGATDGYTF
TRBJ2-2,NA,TRBV2,NA,TGTGCCAGCAGTGTCAGGTGGGACACCGGGGAGCTGTTTTTT,CASSVRWDTGELFF
TRBJ2-1,NA,TRBV5-1,TRBD2,TGCGCCAGTGCCTACCTAGCGGGGGGGCTCAATGAGCAGTTCTTC,CASAYLAGGLNEQFF
TRBJ1-6,NA,TRBV30,TRBD1,TGTGCCTGGAGTGAGGGACAGCATAATTCACCCCTCCACTTT,CAWSEGQHNSPLHF
TRBJ1-1,NA,TRBV9,TRBD1,TGTGCCAGCAGCGTGACAGGGAGAACTGAAGCTTTCTTT,CASSVTGRTEAFF
TRBJ2-2,NA,TRBV15,TRBD2,TGTGCCACCAGCAGAGGGGAGGGCACCGGGGAGCTGTTTTTT,CATSRGEGTGELFF
TRBJ2-7,NA,TRBV11-2,NA,TGTGCCAGCAGTTCGGACAGCCCCTACGAGCAGTACTTC,CASSSDSPYEQYF
TRBJ2-5,NA,TRBV13,NA,TGTGCCAGCAGCCCGAGACAGGCCGAGACCCAGTACTTC,CASSPRQAETQYF
TRBJ1-2,NA,TRBV5-6,NA,TGTGCCAGCAGTCTCCAGGGACATGCCAACTATGGCTACACCTTC,CASSLQGHANYGYTF
TRBJ2-5,NA,TRBV6-1,NA,TGTGCCAGCAGTGATTGGGCAGCGGACCAAGAGACCCAGTACTTC,CASSDWAADQETQYF
TRBJ2-6,once,TRBV7-9,NA,TGTGCCAGCAACCTAGATATGGGGCAGAGCTCTGGGGCCAACGTCCTGACTTTC,CASNLDMGQSSGANVLTF
TRBJ2-7,NA,TRBV2,NA,TGTGCCAGCGCTACCTACTACGAGCAGTACTTC,CASATYYEQYF
TRBJ2-7,NA,TRBV9,TRBD1,TGTGCCAGCAGCTTCGGGACAGGGGCTAAAGAGCAGTACTTC,CASSFGTGAKEQYF
TRBJ2-5,once,TRBV7-2,TRBD2,TGTGCCAGCAGCTTAGTTCACTGGCGGGGGAAGGGAGAGACCCAGTACTTC,CASSLVHWRGKGETQYF
TRBJ1-1,NA,TRBV7-9,NA,TGTGCCAGCAGCCCCGAGGGGAACACTGAAGCTTTCTTT,CASSPEGNTEAFF
TRBJ2-1,NA,TRBV4-1,TRBD2,TGCGCCAGCAGCCGAGGGACTAGCGGTCGTAGCTCCTACAATGAGCAGTTCTTC,CASSRGTSGRSSYNEQFF
TRBJ2-7,NA,TRBV10-3,NA,TGTGCCATCAGTGAGTCAGGGGCGTCCTACGAGCAGTACTTC,CAISESGASYEQYF
TRBJ2-7,NA,TRBV5-1,TRBD2,TGCGCCAGCAGGCCAGGGAGGGCGGGCGAGCAGTACTTC,CASRPGRAGEQYF
TRBJ2-7,NA,TRBV5-1,NA,TGCGCCAGCACAGACTACCCGGGACAAACCTACGAGCAGTACTTC,CASTDYPGQTYEQYF
TRBJ2-7,NA,TRBV7-2,NA,TGTGCCAGCAGGTTGGACTTAGGAGGCTCCTACGAGCAGTACTTC,CASRLDLGGSYEQYF
TRBJ2-1,NA,TRBV7-9,TRBD2,TGTGCCAGCAGTTTCGGAACTAGCGGGGGGGCCGATGAGCAGTTCTTC,CASSFGTSGGADEQFF
TRBJ2-7,NA,TRBV5-6,NA,TGTGCCAGCAGCTTGGGGGGAGTCTACGAGCAGTACTTC,CASSLGGVYEQYF
TRBJ1-2,NA,TRBV19,NA,TGTGCCAGTAGTATACTGACGGGTCTTTATGGCTACACCTTC,CASSILTGLYGYTF
TRBJ1-1,NA,TRBV30,TRBD1,TGTGCCTGGCGCGACAGGGGTCAGGGGAACACTGAAGCTTTCTTT,CAWRDRGQGNTEAFF
TRBJ1-2,NA,TRBV7-9,NA,TGTGCCAGCAACCCATGGCAGGGAACGGAATATGGCTACACCTTC,CASNPWQGTEYGYTF
TRBJ1-6,NA,TRBV6-1,NA,TGTGCCAGCAGGGACAATAATTCACCCCTCCACTTT,CASRDNNSPLHF
TRBJ1-2,NA,TRBV4-2,NA,TGTGCCAGCAGCCAGTTACCGGGACTATCCTACACCTTC,CASSQLPGLSYTF
TRBJ1-6,NA,TRBV4-1,NA,TGCGCCAGCTCCTACGGGGGGGAGGATAATTCACCCCTCCACTTT,CASSYGGEDNSPLHF
TRBJ2-7,NA,TRBV4-3,NA,TGCGCCAGCAGCCAAGCAGGAGGTTCCTACGAGCAGTACTTC,CASSQAGGSYEQYF
TRBJ1-1,NA,TRBV19,NA,TGTGCCCCACCGCCAGGGAACACTGAAGCTTTCTTT,CAPPPGNTEAFF
TRBJ2-1,NA,TRBV15,TRBD2,TGTGCCACCAGCAGAGCGGGCGGGGGGGCAGATGAGCAGTTCTTC,CATSRAGGGADEQFF
TRBJ1-2,NA,TRBV12-2,NA,TGTGCAAGTCGCTTAAGTGGTTGGGACAGGATCTATGGCTACACCTTC,CASRLSGWDRIYGYTF
TRBJ1-4,NA,TRBV6-5,TRBD1,TGTGCCAGCAGACCCCAGGGGGCCAGGATGGAAAAACTGTTTTTT,CASRPQGARMEKLFF
TRBJ1-1,NA,TRBV5-1,NA,TGCGCCAGCAGCCTGACAGCGAACACTGAAGCTTTCTTT,CASSLTANTEAFF
TRBJ1-2,NA,TRBV19,NA,TGTGCCAGTAGTATTCTGGTTGGAGGATATGGCTACACCTTC,CASSILVGGYGYTF